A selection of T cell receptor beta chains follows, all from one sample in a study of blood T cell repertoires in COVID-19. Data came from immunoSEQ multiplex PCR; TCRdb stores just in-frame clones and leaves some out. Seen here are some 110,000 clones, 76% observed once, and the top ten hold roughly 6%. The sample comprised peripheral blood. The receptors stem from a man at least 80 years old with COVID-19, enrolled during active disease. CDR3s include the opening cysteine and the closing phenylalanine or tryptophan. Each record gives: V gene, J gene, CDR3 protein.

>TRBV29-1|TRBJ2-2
CSAVSQGGTGELFF
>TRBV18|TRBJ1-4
CASSPVTAIDNEKLFF
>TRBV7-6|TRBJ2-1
CASSLAPSGAYNEQFF
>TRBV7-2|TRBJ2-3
CASSLASGGGTDTQYF
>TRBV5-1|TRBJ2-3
CASSDAYNEETDTQYF
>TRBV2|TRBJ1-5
CASSDPGQGSNQPQHF
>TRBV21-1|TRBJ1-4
CASSKVEGQDRANNEKLFF
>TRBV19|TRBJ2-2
CASTEAGTGRTGELFF
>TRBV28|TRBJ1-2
CASSQAQGYTF
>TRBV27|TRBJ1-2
CASSRDRGTPYGYTF
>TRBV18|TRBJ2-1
CASSPRLAVQGEQFF
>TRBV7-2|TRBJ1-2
CASSLYPGQGRNYGYTF
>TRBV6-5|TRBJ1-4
CASSKNRVGEKLFF
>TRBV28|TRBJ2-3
CASSFSGEFRDSTDTQYF
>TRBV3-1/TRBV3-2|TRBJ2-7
CASSPGLAGAYEQYF
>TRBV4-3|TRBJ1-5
CASSQNGYNQPQHF
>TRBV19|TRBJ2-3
CASTLGWMGQGESVGTDTQYF
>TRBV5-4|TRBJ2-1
CASSLGSYNEQFF
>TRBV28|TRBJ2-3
CASSSLTTGFSDTQYF
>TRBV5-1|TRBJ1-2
CASSLTGKVGYGYTF
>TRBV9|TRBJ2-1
CASSTLSGSSYNEQFF
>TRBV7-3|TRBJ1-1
CASSLFEGGAAPEAFF
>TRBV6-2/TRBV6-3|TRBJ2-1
CASSPPGGFSEQFF
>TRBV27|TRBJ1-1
CASSSSRGTEAFF